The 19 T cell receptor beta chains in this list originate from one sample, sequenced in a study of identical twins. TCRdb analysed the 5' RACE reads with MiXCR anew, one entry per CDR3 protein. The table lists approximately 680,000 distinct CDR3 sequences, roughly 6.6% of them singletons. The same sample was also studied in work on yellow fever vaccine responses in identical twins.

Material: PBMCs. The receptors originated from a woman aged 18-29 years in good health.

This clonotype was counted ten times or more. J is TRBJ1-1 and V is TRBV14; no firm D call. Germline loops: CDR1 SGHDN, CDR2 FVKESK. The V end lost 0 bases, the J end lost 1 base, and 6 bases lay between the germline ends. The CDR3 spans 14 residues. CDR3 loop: CASSQDRQNTEAFF. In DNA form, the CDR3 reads TGTGCCAGCAGCCAAGATCGCCAGAACACTGAAGCTTTCTTT.

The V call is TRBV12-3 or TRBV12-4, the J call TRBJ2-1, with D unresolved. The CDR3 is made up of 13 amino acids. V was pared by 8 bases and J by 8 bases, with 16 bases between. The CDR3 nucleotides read TGTGCCAGCCATCGGGCTACGGTCCATGAGCAGTTCTTC. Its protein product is CASHRATVHEQFF.

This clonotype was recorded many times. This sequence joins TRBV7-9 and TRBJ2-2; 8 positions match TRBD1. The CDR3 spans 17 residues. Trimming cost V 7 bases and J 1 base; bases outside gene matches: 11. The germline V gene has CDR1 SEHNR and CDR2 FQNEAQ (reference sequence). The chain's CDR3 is CASTHLPGTGNTGELFF. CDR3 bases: TGTGCCAGCACCCACTTACCCGGGACAGGGAACACCGGGGAGCTGTTTTTT.

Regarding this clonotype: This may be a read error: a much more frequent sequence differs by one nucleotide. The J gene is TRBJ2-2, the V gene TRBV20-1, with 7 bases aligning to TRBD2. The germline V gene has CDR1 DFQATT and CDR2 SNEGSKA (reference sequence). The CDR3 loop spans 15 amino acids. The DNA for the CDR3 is TGCTGTGCTAGCGTGGGCCTAGCGGACACCGGGGAGCTGTTTTTT. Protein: CCASVGLADTGELFF.

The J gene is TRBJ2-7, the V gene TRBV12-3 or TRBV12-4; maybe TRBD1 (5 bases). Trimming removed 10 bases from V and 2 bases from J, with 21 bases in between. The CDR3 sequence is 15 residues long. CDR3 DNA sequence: TGTGCCACCGGATTCGACGACAGATTTCCCTACGAGCAGTACTTC. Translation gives CATGFDDRFPYEQYF.

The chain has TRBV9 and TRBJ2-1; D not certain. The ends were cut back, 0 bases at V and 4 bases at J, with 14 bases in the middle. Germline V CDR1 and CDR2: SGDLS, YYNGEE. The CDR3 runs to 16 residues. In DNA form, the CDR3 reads TGTGCCAGCAGCGTAGGCAGGCGGACGGGTTACAATGAGCAGTTCTTC. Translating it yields CASSVGRRTGYNEQFF.

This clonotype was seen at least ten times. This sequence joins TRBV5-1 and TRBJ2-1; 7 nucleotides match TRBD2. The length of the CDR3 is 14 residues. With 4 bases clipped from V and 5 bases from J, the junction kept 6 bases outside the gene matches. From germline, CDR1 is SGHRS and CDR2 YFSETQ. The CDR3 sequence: CASSLDTSDNEQFF. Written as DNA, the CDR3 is TGCGCCAGCAGCCTGGATACTAGCGACAATGAGCAGTTCTTC. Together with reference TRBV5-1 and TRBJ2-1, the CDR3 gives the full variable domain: KAGVTQTPRYLIKTRGQQVTLSCSPISGHRSVSWYQQTPGQGLQFLFEYFSETQRNKGNFPGRFSGRQFSNSRSEMNVSTLELGDSALYLCASSLDTSDNEQFFGPGTRLTVL.

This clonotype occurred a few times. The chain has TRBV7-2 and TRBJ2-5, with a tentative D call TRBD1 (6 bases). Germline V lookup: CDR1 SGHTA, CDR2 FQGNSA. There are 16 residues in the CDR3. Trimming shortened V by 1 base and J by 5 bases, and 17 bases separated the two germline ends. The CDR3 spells CASSLVRGWALETQYF. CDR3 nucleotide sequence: TGTGCCAGCAGCTTAGTCAGGGGCTGGGCTTTGGAGACCCAGTACTTC.

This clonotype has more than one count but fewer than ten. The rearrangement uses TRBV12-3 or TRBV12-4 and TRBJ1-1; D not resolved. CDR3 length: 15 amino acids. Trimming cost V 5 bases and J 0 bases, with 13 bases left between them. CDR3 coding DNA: TGTGCCAGCAGTCCCAGTCAGGCGATGAACACTGAAGCTTTCTTT. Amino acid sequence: CASSPSQAMNTEAFF.

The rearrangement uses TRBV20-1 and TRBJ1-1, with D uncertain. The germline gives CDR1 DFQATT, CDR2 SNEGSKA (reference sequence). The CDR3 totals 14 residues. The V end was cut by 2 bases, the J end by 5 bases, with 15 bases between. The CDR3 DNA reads TGCAGTGCTAGAAAGGCTCCCGGTGGGACTGAAGCTTTCTTT. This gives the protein CSARKAPGGTEAFF.

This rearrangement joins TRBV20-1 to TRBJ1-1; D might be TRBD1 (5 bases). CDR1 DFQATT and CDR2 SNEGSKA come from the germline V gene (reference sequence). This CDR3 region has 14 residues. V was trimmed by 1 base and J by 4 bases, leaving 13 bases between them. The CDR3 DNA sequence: TGCAGTGCTAGAGCTTCAGGGAAGGGCACTGAAGCTTTCTTT. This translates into CSARASGKGTEAFF.

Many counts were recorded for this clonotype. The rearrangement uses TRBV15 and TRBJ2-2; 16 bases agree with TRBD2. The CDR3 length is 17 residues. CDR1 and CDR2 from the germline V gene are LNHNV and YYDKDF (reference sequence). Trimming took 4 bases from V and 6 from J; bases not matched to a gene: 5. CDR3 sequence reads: CATSTGLAGGPSGELFF. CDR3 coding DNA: TGTGCCACCAGCACGGGACTAGCGGGAGGGCCATCCGGGGAGCTGTTTTTT.

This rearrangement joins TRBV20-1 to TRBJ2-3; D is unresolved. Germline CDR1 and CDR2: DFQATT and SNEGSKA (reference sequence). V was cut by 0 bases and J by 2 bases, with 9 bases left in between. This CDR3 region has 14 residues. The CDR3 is CSARDNPLTDTQYF. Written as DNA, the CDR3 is TGCAGTGCTAGAGATAATCCGCTCACAGATACGCAGTATTTT.

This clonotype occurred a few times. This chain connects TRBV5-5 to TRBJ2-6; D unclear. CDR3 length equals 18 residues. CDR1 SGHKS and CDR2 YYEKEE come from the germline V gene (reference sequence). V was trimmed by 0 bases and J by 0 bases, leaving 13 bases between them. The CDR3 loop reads CASSLAPRDSSGANVLTF. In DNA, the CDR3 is TGTGCCAGCAGCTTGGCGCCCCGCGATTCCTCTGGGGCCAACGTCCTGACTTTC. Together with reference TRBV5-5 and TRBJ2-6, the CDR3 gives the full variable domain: DAGVTQSPTHLIKTRGQQVTLRCSPISGHKSVSWYQQVLGQGPQFIFQYYEKEERGRGNFPDRFSARQFPNYSSELNVNALLLGDSALYLCASSLAPRDSSGANVLTFGAGSRLTVL.

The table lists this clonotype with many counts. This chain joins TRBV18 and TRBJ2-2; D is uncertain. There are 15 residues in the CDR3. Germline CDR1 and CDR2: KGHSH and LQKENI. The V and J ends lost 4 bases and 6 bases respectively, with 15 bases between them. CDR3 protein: CASSLPNPGPGELFF. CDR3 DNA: TGTGCCAGCTCACTACCCAATCCAGGTCCCGGGGAGCTGTTTTTT.

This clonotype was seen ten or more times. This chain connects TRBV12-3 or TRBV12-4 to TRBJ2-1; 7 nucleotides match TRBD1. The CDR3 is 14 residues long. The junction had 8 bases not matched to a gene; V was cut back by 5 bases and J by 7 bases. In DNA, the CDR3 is TGTGCCAGCAGTCCACCGACAGGGTGGAATGAGCAGTTCTTC. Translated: CASSPPTGWNEQFF.

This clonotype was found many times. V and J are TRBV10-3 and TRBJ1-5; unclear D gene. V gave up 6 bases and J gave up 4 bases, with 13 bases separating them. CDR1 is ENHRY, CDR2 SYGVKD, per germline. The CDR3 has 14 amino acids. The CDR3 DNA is TGTGCCATCAGCTCAAAGGTGGGAAATCAGCCCCAGCATTTT. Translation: CAISSKVGNQPQHF.

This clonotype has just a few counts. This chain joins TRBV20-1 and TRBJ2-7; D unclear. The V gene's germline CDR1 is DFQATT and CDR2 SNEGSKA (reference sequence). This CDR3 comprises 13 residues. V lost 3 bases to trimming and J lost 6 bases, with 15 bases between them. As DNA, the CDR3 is TGCAGTGCTAGTCGGGTTTTTAGAGTCGAGCAGTACTTC. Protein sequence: CSASRVFRVEQYF.

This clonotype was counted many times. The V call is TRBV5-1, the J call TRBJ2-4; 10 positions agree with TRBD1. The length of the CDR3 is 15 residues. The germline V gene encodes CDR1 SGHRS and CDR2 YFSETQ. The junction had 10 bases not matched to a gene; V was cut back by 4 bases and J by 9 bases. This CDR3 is CASSETGGGLGIQYF. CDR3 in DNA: TGCGCCAGCAGCGAGACAGGGGGCGGATTGGGCATTCAGTACTTC.